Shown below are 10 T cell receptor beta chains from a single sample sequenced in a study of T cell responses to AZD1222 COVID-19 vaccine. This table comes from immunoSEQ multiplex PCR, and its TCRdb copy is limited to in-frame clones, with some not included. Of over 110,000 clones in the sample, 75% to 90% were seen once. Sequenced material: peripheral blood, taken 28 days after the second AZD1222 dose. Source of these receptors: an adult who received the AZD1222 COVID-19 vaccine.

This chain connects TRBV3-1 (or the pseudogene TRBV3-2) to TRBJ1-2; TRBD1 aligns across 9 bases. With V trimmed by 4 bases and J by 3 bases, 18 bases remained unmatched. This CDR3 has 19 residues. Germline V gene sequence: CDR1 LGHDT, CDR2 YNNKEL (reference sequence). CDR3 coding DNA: TGTGCCAGCAGCCCTTATCGGGTCGCCCCGGGACAGGGAGACTATGGCTACACCTTC. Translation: CASSPYRVAPGQGDYGYTF.

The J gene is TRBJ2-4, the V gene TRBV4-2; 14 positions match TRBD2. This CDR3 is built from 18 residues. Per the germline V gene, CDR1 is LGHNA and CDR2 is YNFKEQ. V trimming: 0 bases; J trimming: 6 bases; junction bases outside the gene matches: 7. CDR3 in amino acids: CASSQDGLAGGSGNIQYF. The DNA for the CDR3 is TGTGCCAGCAGCCAAGATGGACTAGCGGGGGGTTCGGGAAACATTCAGTACTTC.

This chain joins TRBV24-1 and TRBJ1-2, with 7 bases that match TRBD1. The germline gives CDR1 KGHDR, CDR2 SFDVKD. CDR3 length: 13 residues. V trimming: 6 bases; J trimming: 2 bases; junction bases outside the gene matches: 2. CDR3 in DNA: TGTGCCACCAGTATGGGACAGAACTATGGCTACACCTTC. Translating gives CATSMGQNYGYTF.

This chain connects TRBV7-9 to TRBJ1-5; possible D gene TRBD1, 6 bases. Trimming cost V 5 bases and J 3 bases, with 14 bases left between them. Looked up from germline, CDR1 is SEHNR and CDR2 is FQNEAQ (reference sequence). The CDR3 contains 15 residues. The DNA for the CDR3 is TGTGCCAGCAGCCTAAGGGGGGGAGACAATCAGCCCCAGCATTTT. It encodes CASSLRGGDNQPQHF.

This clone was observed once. Here the CDR3 reads CASKGDRRGLNEKLFF. CDR3 coding DNA: TGTGCCAGTAAGGGGGACAGGAGGGGACTTAATGAAAAACTGTTTTTT. V is TRBV19 and J is TRBJ1-4; 8 positions match TRBD1. Trimming cost V 7 bases and J 4 bases; bases outside gene matches: 11. The CDR3 has 16 residues. Looked up from germline, CDR1 is LNHDA and CDR2 is SQIVND (reference sequence).

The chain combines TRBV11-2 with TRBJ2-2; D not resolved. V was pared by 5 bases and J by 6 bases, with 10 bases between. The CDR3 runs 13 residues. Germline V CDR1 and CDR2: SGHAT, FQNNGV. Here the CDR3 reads CASSPHRPGELFF. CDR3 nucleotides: TGTGCCAGCAGCCCCCACCGTCCCGGGGAGCTGTTTTTT.

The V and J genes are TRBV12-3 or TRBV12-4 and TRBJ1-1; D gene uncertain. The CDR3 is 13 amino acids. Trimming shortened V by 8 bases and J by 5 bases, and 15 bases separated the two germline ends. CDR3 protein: CASRRTAATEAFF. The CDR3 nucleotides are TGTGCCAGCCGGAGAACAGCGGCGACTGAAGCTTTCTTT.

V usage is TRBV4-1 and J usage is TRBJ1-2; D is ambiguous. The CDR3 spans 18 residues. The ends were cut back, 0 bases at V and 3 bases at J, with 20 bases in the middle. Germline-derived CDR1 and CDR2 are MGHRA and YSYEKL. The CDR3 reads CASSQDLGGGTSYYGYTF. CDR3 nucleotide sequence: TGCGCCAGCAGCCAAGATCTCGGCGGCGGAACTTCTTACTATGGCTACACCTTC.

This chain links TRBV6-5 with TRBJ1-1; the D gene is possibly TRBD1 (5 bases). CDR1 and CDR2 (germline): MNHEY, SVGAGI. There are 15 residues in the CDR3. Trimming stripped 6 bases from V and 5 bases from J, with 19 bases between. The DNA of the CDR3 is TGTGCCAGCAGACTCTCGGGACCCGGGAGGACTGAAGCTTTCTTT. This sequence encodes CASRLSGPGRTEAFF.

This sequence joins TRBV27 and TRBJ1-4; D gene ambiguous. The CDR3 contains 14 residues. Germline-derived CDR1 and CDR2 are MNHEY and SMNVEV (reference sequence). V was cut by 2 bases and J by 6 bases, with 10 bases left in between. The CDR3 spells CASSLVSRDEKLFF. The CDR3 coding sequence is TGTGCCAGCAGTTTAGTCAGTAGGGATGAAAAACTGTTTTTT.